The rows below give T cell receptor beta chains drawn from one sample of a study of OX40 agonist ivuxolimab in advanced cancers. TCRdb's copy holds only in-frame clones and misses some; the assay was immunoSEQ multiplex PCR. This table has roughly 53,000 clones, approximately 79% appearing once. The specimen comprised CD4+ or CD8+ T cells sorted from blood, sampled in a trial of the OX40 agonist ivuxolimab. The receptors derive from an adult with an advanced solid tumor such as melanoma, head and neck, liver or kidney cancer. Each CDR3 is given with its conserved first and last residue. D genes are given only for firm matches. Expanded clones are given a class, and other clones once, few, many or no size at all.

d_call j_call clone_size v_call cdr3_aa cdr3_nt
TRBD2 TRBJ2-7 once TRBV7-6 CASSLTSGLSYEQYF TGTGCCAGCAGCTTGACTAGCGGGTTGTCCTACGAGCAGTACTTC
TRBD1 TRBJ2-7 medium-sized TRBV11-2 CASSFGTGEVEQYF TGTGCCAGCAGCTTCGGGACAGGGGAGGTCGAGCAGTACTTC
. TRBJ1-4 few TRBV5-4 CASSFTGSSNEKLFF TGTGCCAGCAGCTTCACAGGTTCATCTAATGAAAAACTGTTTTTT
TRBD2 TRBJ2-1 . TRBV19 CASSLGLAGSSYNEQFF TGTGCCAGTAGTCTGGGACTAGCGGGGAGCTCCTACAATGAGCAGTTCTTC
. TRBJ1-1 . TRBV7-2 CASRNRARTEAFF TGTGCCAGCAGAAACAGGGCGAGGACTGAAGCTTTCTTT
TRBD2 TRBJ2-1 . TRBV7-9 CASSLTLAGTLNEQFF TGTGCCAGCAGCTTAACGCTAGCGGGGACCCTAAATGAGCAGTTCTTC
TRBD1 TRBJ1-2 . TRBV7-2 CASSLGQGGYTF TGTGCCAGCAGCTTAGGACAGGGTGGCTACACCTTC
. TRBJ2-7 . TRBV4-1 CASSQDARGLQYF TGCGCCAGCAGCCAAGATGCGAGGGGGTTACAGTACTTC
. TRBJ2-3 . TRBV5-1 CASSLRRGARNTQYF TGCGCCAGCAGCTTGAGACGGGGGGCTCGGAATACGCAGTATTTT
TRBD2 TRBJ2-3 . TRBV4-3 CASSQDPRGGALDTQYF TGCGCCAGCAGCCAAGATCCCCGCGGGGGGGCCCTTGATACGCAGTATTTT
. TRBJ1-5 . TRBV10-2 CASSENSNQPQHF TGCGCCAGCAGTGAAAATAGCAATCAGCCCCAGCATTTT
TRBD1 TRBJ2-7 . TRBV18 CASSPLGDRVGEQYF TGTGCCAGCTCACCACTGGGAGACAGGGTGGGCGAGCAGTACTTC
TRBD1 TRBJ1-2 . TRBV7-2 CASRLGADRHSYGYTF TGTGCCAGCAGGTTAGGGGCGGACAGGCATAGCTATGGCTACACCTTC
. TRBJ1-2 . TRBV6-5 CASSFQGGSYTF TGTGCCAGCAGTTTCCAGGGTGGGAGCTACACCTTC
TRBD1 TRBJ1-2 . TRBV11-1 CASSLGQGMGYGYTF TGTGCCAGCAGCTTAGGACAGGGGATGGGCTATGGCTACACCTTC
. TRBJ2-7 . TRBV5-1 CASSPGDNSYEQYF TGCGCCAGCAGCCCCGGGGACAACTCCTACGAGCAGTACTTC
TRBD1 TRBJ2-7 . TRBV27 CASSLGLTEGAEQYF TGTGCCAGCAGTTTAGGGCTAACCGAGGGGGCCGAGCAGTACTTC
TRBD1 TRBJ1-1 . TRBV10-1 CASSETGGSGTEAFF TGCGCCAGCAGTGAAACAGGGGGCTCGGGGACTGAAGCTTTCTTT
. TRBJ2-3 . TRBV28 CASSPEVGQQGGSF TGTGCCAGCAGTCCCGAGGTCGGACAACAGGGGGGGAGTTTT
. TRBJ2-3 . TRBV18 CASSPSGLKGGPDTQYF TGTGCCAGCTCACCAAGCGGACTGAAGGGCGGTCCAGATACGCAGTATTTT
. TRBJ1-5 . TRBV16 CASSREGHGNQPQHF TGTGCCAGCAGCAGGGAGGGACACGGCAATCAGCCCCAGCATTTT
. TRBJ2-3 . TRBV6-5 CASFRGDTQYF TGTGCCAGCTTTAGGGGGGATACGCAGTATTTT
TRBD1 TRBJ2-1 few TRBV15 CATSQLADRSSYNEQFF TGTGCCACCAGCCAGCTCGCGGACAGGAGCTCCTACAATGAGCAGTTCTTC
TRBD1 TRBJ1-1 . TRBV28 CASSTGTGNTEAFF TGTGCCAGCAGCACCGGGACAGGGAACACTGAAGCTTTCTTT
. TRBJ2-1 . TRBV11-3 CASSLDDEQFF TGTGCCAGCAGCTTAGACGATGAGCAGTTCTTC
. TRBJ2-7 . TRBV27 CASSPNWAAQHYEQYF TGTGCCAGCAGTCCTAATTGGGCGGCACAGCACTACGAGCAGTACTTC
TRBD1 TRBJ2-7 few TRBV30 CAWSVGTETYEQYF TGTGCCTGGAGTGTAGGGACAGAGACCTACGAGCAGTACTTC
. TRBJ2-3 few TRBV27 CASSRQGNRGTDTQYF TGTGCCAGCAGTCGCCAGGGGAACCGGGGCACAGATACGCAGTATTTT
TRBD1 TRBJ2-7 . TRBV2 CASSPGTGIYEQYF TGTGCCAGCAGTCCCGGGACAGGGATATACGAGCAGTACTTC
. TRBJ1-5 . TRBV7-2 CASSLEEGEDQPQHF TGTGCCAGCAGCTTAGAGGAGGGGGAGGATCAGCCCCAGCATTTT
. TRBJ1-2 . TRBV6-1 CASSDSRGNYGYTF TGTGCCAGCAGTGATAGCAGGGGTAACTATGGCTACACCTTC
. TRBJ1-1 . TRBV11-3 CASSFGARVEAFF TGTGCCAGCAGCTTCGGCGCCCGGGTGGAAGCTTTCTTT
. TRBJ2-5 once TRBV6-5 CASRRQETQYF TGTGCCAGCAGGAGACAAGAGACCCAGTACTTC